These 4 T cell receptor beta chains originate from one sample sequenced in a study of vaccination effects on CD4 cells after COVID-19. Repertoires were generated with immunoSEQ multiplex PCR, while TCRdb's copy carries only in-frame clones and drops some. The top ten clones hold 5.4% of a sample with nearly 50,000 clones, 65% to 75% of them seen once. Their antigens are not known. Culturing for more than 9 days preceded CD4+ T cell isolation. According to PCR results, the person was infected with SARS-CoV-2 between March and December 2020. The participants, recipients of two vaccine doses, got either BNT162b2 or mRNA-1273. The sample here was CD4+ T cells from PBMCs cultured without peptide, taken after COVID-19 vaccination. All receptors come from a human donor who had a prior SARS-CoV-2 infection.

V usage is TRBV18 and J usage is TRBJ2-7; D is possibly TRBD2 (6 bases). V gave up 2 bases and J gave up 6 bases, with 14 bases separating them. This CDR3 region has 14 residues. The germline V gene has CDR1 KGHSH and CDR2 LQKENI. The CDR3 sequence is CASSPGLLAAEQYF. CDR3 nucleotides: TGTGCCAGCTCACCAGGTTTACTAGCCGCCGAGCAGTACTTC.

This chain connects TRBV4-1 to TRBJ2-7; no clear D gene. CDR1 and CDR2 (germline): MGHRA, YSYEKL. CDR3 length equals 17 residues. Trimming removed 1 base from V and 2 bases from J, with 18 bases in between. The CDR3 coding sequence is TGCGCCAGCAGCCAAGCCATTTATCGCTACCCTCCCTACGAGCAGTACTTC. It codes for CASSQAIYRYPPYEQYF.

The chain carries TRBV7-9 and TRBJ2-1; TRBD1 agrees at 7 bases. CDR3 size: 17 residues. CDR1 and CDR2 (germline): SEHNR, FQNEAQ (reference sequence). V was pared by 5 bases and J by 4 bases, with 14 bases of the junction left unmatched. The CDR3 DNA reads TGTGCCAGCAGCCCGAAATCCCCGGACAGGTTTTACAATGAGCAGTTCTTC. Residues: CASSPKSPDRFYNEQFF.

The rearrangement links TRBV7-8 to TRBJ2-7; D is possibly TRBD2 (6 bases). V was trimmed by 1 base and J by 7 bases, leaving 20 bases between them. Germline-derived CDR1 and CDR2 are SGHVS and FQNEAQ. This CDR3 region has 16 residues. CDR3 nucleotides: TGTGCCAGCAGCTTAGTTCGGGTGGCGGGGTCGAGGGAGCAGTACTTC. It encodes CASSLVRVAGSREQYF.